These 14 T cell receptor beta chains were all obtained from the same sample, sequenced in a study of T-cell reconstitution after alpha-beta-depleted transplantation in children. Preparation of the TCRbeta library was carried out with unique molecular identifiers. TCRdb ran MiXCR on the PCR reads and lists one entry per CDR3 protein. Of 200,000 to 300,000 distinct CDR3 sequences listed, approximately 24% are singletons. Sequenced material: PBMCs, mostly from graft donor cells, taken 360 days after TCRalphabeta/CD19-depleted stem cell transplant. The receptors shown here come from a female patient aged 2-15 years who had a stem cell transplant for congenital amegakaryocytic thrombocytopenia, so the T cells may come from the graft donor.

This clonotype has at least ten counts. The CDR3 DNA reads TGTGCCAGCAGAGACAGTTACACTGAAGCTTTCTTT. Translating it yields CASRDSYTEAFF. The chain uses TRBV12-3 or TRBV12-4 and TRBJ1-1; a weak D match, TRBD1 (5 bases). This CDR3 is built from 12 residues. V lost 6 bases and J 3 bases, leaving 8 bases between the germline ends.

This clonotype was detected only a few times. The rearrangement links TRBV9 to TRBJ2-1; 8 bases fit TRBD2. The CDR3 contains 16 residues. Germline CDR1 reads SGDLS; CDR2 reads YYNGEE. J was trimmed by 5 bases and V by 3 bases; bases with no gene match: 10. DNA of the CDR3: TGTGCCAGCAGCGCCCTGGGGCTAGCGGGTGACAATGAGCAGTTCTTC. As protein: CASSALGLAGDNEQFF.

This chain joins TRBV2 and TRBJ2-7, with a weak D call TRBD1 (5 bases). Germline V CDR1 and CDR2: SNHLY, FYNNEI. This CDR3 is built from 13 residues. Trimming removed 4 bases from V and 3 bases from J, with 10 bases in between. The CDR3 DNA follows: TGTGCCAGCAGTGTCAACAGGAACTACGAGCAGTACTTC. It encodes CASSVNRNYEQYF.

This clonotype was counted between two and nine times. The chain links TRBV28 to TRBJ1-3; D is ambiguous. This CDR3 comprises 12 residues. CDR1 MDHEN and CDR2 SYDVKM come from the germline V gene. V gave up 1 base and J gave up 3 bases, with 1 base separating them. The CDR3 sequence is CASSLYGNTIYF. In DNA, the CDR3 is TGTGCCAGCAGTTTATATGGAAACACCATATATTTT.

The J gene is TRBJ2-2, the V gene TRBV5-5, with 11 bases identical to TRBD1. The ends lost 1 base at V and 5 bases at J; junction bases unmatched: 4. CDR1 and CDR2 from the germline V gene are SGHKS and YYEKEE (reference sequence). The CDR3 has 16 amino acids. The CDR3 reads CASSLTGTGGTGELFF. The CDR3 DNA is TGTGCCAGCAGCTTGACCGGGACAGGGGGTACCGGGGAGCTGTTTTTT.

This clonotype appeared a single time. The V call is TRBV7-9, the J call TRBJ2-1; D gene ambiguous. V lost 8 bases and J 4 bases, leaving 15 bases between the germline ends. This CDR3 comprises 14 residues. The V gene's germline CDR1 is SEHNR and CDR2 FQNEAQ (reference sequence). The CDR3 nucleotides read TGTGCCAGCGCCCAAAACGGCCTATACAATGAGCAGTTCTTC. It is translated as CASAQNGLYNEQFF.

This clonotype was counted between two and nine times. The rearrangement links TRBV28 to TRBJ2-7, with D unresolved. Germline V gene lookup returns CDR1 MDHEN and CDR2 SYDVKM. Trimming pared 6 bases from V and 2 bases from J, leaving 8 bases between. CDR3 length: 12 amino acids. This CDR3 reads CASRVGTYEQYF. CDR3 coding DNA: TGTGCCAGCAGGGTTGGGACCTACGAGCAGTACTTC.

This clonotype was counted only a few times. This chain links TRBV29-1 with TRBJ2-7, with D possibly TRBD2 on 6 matching bases. The germline gives CDR1 SQVTM, CDR2 ANQGSEA. With 4 bases removed from V and 3 bases from J, the gap between germline ends came to 10 bases. CDR3 length equals 12 residues. The DNA for the CDR3 is TGCAGCGTTGTTGTCGGGGGCTACGAGCAGTACTTC. As protein: CSVVVGGYEQYF.

J is TRBJ2-1 and V is TRBV20-1, with D possibly TRBD1 on 5 matching bases. Looked up from germline, CDR1 is DFQATT and CDR2 is SNEGSKA (reference sequence). The CDR3 is made up of 12 amino acids. The V end was cut by 6 bases, the J end by 8 bases, with 14 bases between. CDR3 coding DNA: TGCAGTGCCCCCCGTGGGGCTGATGAGCAGTTCTTC. Protein product: CSAPRGADEQFF.

This clonotype has just a few counts. The chain carries TRBV6-5 and TRBJ2-5; D is perhaps TRBD2 (6 bases). Germline lookup yields CDR1 MNHEY and CDR2 SVGAGI. Trimming removed 6 bases at V and 5 bases at J, with 19 bases between. The CDR3 has 15 residues. CDR3 nucleotides: TGTGCCAGCAGCTACGGAGCGGGTATGGAGGAGACCCAGTACTTC. Its protein product is CASSYGAGMEETQYF.

This clonotype showed up just a few times. The rearrangement joins TRBV25-1 to TRBJ2-7; 9 bases align to TRBD1. The junction had 3 bases not matched to a gene; V was cut back by 6 bases and J by 6 bases. CDR3 length: 12 amino acids. CDR1 is MGHDK and CDR2 is SYGVNS in the germline V gene. Written as DNA, the CDR3 is TGTGCCAGCAGGAGGGACAGGGCCGAGCAGTACTTC. Protein product: CASRRDRAEQYF.

The CDR3 region is CASSRSGSSSYEQYF. Here the CDR3 DNA reads TGTGCCAGCAGCCGAAGCGGGAGCAGCTCCTACGAGCAGTACTTC. The chain recombines TRBV7-2 with TRBJ2-7, with 8 nucleotides matching TRBD2. CDR1 SGHTA and CDR2 FQGNSA come from the germline V gene. V lost 5 bases to trimming and J lost 0 bases; unmatched junction nucleotides: 6. This CDR3 has 15 amino acids. The full variable domain, completed using reference TRBV7-2 and TRBJ2-7, is GAGVSQSPSNKVTEKGKDVELRCDPISGHTALYWYRQSLGQGLEFLIYFQGNSAPDKSGLPSDRFSAERTGGSVSTLTIQRTQQEDSAVYLCASSRSGSSSYEQYFGPGTRLTVT.

This clonotype was detected many times. This chain connects TRBV19 to TRBJ1-1, with TRBD1 identical over 7 bases. CDR1 LNHDA and CDR2 SQIVND come from the germline V gene (reference sequence). Unmatched junction bases numbered 10, after V lost 7 bases and J lost 2 bases. There are 15 residues in the CDR3. The DNA for the CDR3 is TGTGCCAGTATGTTCTATAGGGGGCGAAACACTGAAGCTTTCTTT. This sequence encodes CASMFYRGRNTEAFF.

Comment on this clonotype: This may arise from a read error, as a much more abundant clone is one base away. The chain joins TRBV2 to TRBJ2-2; 7 nucleotides match TRBD2. CDR3 length equals 14 residues. Germline V CDR1 and CDR2: SNHLY, FYNNEI. The CDR3 DNA is TGTGCCATCACTAGCGCACGAGGCACCGCGGAGCTGTTTTTT. Translated, it gives CAITSARGTAELFF.